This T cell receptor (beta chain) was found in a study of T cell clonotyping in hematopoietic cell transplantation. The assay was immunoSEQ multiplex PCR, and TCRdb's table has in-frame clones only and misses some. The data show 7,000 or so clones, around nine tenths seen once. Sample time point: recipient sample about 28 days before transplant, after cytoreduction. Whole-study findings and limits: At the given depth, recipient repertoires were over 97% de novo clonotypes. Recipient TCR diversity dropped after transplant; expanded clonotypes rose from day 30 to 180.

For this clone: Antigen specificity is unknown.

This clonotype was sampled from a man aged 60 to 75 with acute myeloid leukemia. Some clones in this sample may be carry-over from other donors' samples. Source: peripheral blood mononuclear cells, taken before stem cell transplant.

Here the CDR3 DNA reads TGTGCCAGTAGTAGTCGACAGGGCCGTTATGTTAACTATGGCTACACCTTC. This translates into CASSSRQGRYVNYGYTF. The chain recombines TRBV19 with TRBJ1-2; 7 nucleotides line up with TRBD1. The length of the CDR3 is 17 residues. Trimming at V came to 4 bases and at J to 1 base, leaving 12 bases not matched to a gene. Germline lookup yields CDR1 LNHDA and CDR2 SQIVND (reference sequence).